This TCR beta chain was obtained from a study of vaccination effects on CD4 cells after COVID-19. The table lists this clone with a few counts. Its matching antigen is unknown. CD4+ T cells specific for antigen were expanded with viral peptide pools by the ViraFEST assay before sequencing. Following 10 days of culture, CD4+ T cells were isolated. Each vaccine recipient was nucleocapsid antibody negative and had no prior SARS-CoV-2 infection. This CDR3 has 13 residues. The V end lost 1 base, the J end lost 5 bases, and 6 bases lay between the germline ends. CDR1 and CDR2 from the germline V gene are SGHTA and FQGNSA. Sequencing used immunoSEQ multiplex PCR; TCRdb keeps in-frame clones, though not all of them. The data contain more than 20,000 clones, about 70% of them singletons.

This specimen was CD4+ T cells from PBMCs cultured with HCoV-NL63 spike peptides, taken before COVID-19 vaccination. This receptor was identified in a human donor who received a COVID-19 vaccine. The chain combines TRBV7-2 with TRBJ1-5; D is uncertain. The CDR3: CASSLDSDQPQHF. CDR3 bases: TGTGCCAGCAGCTTAGATTCTGATCAGCCCCAGCATTTT.